This TCR beta chain came from a study of identifying expanded T cells in peripheral blood (dated by TCRdb to about 2019). Turning to the overall study: Technical replicates were generated by sequencing separate aliquots of the same genomic DNA pool, and four replicates were compared pairwise.

Overall study results and their limits: For all healthy donors, the variance in clone template counts between approximately 2-week samples rose significantly as total template count increased. Across all healthy-donor time intervals, the beta-binomial model significantly cut both the number of clones called differentially abundant and the false-positive rate. Approximately 1.2 differentially abundant clones were flagged by the binomial model between technical replicates, whereas about 16.4 and 19 were flagged over approximately two weeks and four weeks, respectively. The authors expected that biological variance in healthy repertoires might rise further over much longer intervals, such as months to years.

This clone was observed a single time. It has no known antigen specificity. No clone much larger than this one lies a single base away; base qualities are absent. No immune events such as infections were documented for the healthy donors during the collection period. Time-dependent variance in a beta-binomial model of T-cell clone differential abundance was calibrated using healthy-donor blood repertoires as a training cohort. The training cohort was composed of around ten healthy donors, 3 female and 7 male. Donor ages ranged from roughly 25 to 65 years, with an average of 43 years. Whole blood from each healthy donor was obtained from a commercial supplier and was collected at three time points around 13 days apart. For immunosequencing, genomic DNA was extracted from whole blood that had not been sorted. The immunoSEQ Assay, which uses bias-controlled multiplex PCR amplification of genomic DNA, was used to profile TCRbeta CDR3 regions. The published analysis was carried out like this. To quantify the absolute abundance of each unique TCRbeta CDR3 region, the sequences were collapsed and filtered. Differential abundance was tested with a binomial (Fisher-equivalent) model and with a beta-binomial model adding time-dependent variance fitted from healthy donors. Any clone with fewer than 5 combined templates was excluded, and a clone was called differentially abundant if its Benjamini-Hochberg FDR was below 0.01. In the beta-binomial model, variance was expressed as a function of the total template count across the two samples, in the form v = (b*log(k)+a)^2. TCRdb's version of the immuneACCESS table is confined to in-frame rearrangements and falls short of the full clone set. An unresolved V gene accounts for under half of the shortfall where checked; the remainder is of unknown origin. The V and J calls and clone size come from that table; D and trimming were worked out from the DNA. The sample includes approximately 56,000 clones, with approximately 82% observed a single time. 11% to 15% of the sample comes from the top ten.

Counted from cysteine to phenylalanine, this CDR3 has 17 amino acids. Just CDR3 DNA is preserved here, 51 bases in frame from base 1. The CDR1 and CDR2 encoded by the germline V gene (reference sequence) are SEHNR and FQNEAQ. Ends trimmed: V by 1 base, J by 3 bases; bases unmatched to a gene: 6. The sequence was obtained from a person aged 18-69 years in good health. This chain joins TRBV7-9 to TRBJ2-2; TRBD1 agrees with 9 junctional bases. Input material: blood. CDR3 region: CASSLGDREYDTGELFF. The DNA sequence reads TGTGCCAGCAGCTTAGGGGACAGGGAATATGACACCGGGGAGCTGTTTTTT.